These 13 T cell receptor beta chains were all obtained from the same sample, sequenced in a study of Ad26.COV2.S vaccination and SARS-CoV-2 variants. Treatment noted: roughly 18 received Ad26.COV2.S at low or high dose, single or two shots; about 5 received placebo; per-sample allocation not given. It was on day 63 after the first vaccine or placebo injection that samples were taken. Method: immunoSEQ multiplex PCR; TCRdb's copy keeps in-frame clones and lacks some. The data show about 410,000 clones, with around 91% seen just once and 1.9% held by the top ten. Sequencing used peripheral blood, obtained in a trial of Ad26.COV2.S vaccine versus placebo. The receptors originated from a person aged 18 to 59 who received the Ad26.COV2.S COVID-19 vaccine or a placebo.

This clone was detected once. The chain carries TRBV2 and TRBJ1-6; D is uncertain. The CDR3 extends over 15 amino acids. Trimming cost V 8 bases and J 0 bases, with 11 bases left between them. Germline CDR1 is SNHLY and CDR2 is FYNNEI. CDR3 bases: TGTGCCAGCGCCTTAGTCCTCTCCTATAATTCACCCCTCCACTTT. It yields the protein CASALVLSYNSPLHF.

CDR3 coding DNA: TGTGCCAGTAGGAAAGAATACACCGGGGAGCTGTTTTTT. Translation gives CASRKEYTGELFF. This sequence joins TRBV19 and TRBJ2-2; no clear D gene. The length of the CDR3 is 13 residues. V shed 6 bases and J shed 3 bases, with 8 bases lying between them. Germline CDR1 reads LNHDA; CDR2 reads SQIVND (reference sequence).

This chain connects TRBV3-1 (or the pseudogene TRBV3-2) to TRBJ1-3; unclear D gene. The CDR3 spans 16 residues. Germline V gives CDR1 LGHDT, CDR2 YNNKEL (reference sequence). V lost 1 base to trimming and J lost 0 bases, with 10 bases between them. The CDR3 loop is CASSQVSGPSGNTIYF. The DNA of the CDR3 is TGTGCCAGCAGCCAAGTGTCAGGCCCCTCTGGAAACACCATATATTTT.

This chain joins TRBV28 and TRBJ2-1; 8 bases agree with TRBD1. This CDR3 region has 14 residues. Germline CDR1 reads MDHEN; CDR2 reads SYDVKM. With V trimmed by 3 bases and J by 6 bases, 4 bases remained unmatched. CDR3 loop: CASSLGQAPNEQFF. The CDR3, as DNA: TGTGCCAGCAGTTTGGGACAGGCTCCCAATGAGCAGTTCTTC.

The rearrangement joins TRBV9 to TRBJ1-6, with D unresolved. V lost 2 bases, J lost 14 bases, and 17 bases lay in between. The CDR3 has 14 amino acids. Germline CDR1 reads SGDLS; CDR2 reads YYNGEE. The CDR3 here is CASSVPSSGAALHF. CDR3 coding DNA: TGTGCCAGCAGCGTCCCCTCCTCGGGAGCGGCCCTCCACTTT.

The chain couples TRBV5-4 to TRBJ1-2; 11 positions agree with TRBD1. The CDR3 contains 16 residues. The germline CDR1 and CDR2 sequences are SGHNT and YYREEE (reference sequence). With 4 bases clipped from V and 0 bases from J, the junction kept 5 bases outside the gene matches. Here the CDR3 reads CASSLGTGGTNYGYTF. The CDR3 DNA reads TGTGCCAGCAGCCTAGGGACAGGGGGTACTAACTATGGCTACACCTTC.

J is TRBJ2-1 and V is TRBV7-3; a weak D match, TRBD2 (5 bases). This CDR3 is 16 amino acids long. With 2 bases removed from V and 0 bases from J, the gap between germline ends came to 11 bases. In germline, CDR1 is SGHTA, CDR2 FQGTGA. As DNA, the CDR3 is TGTGCCAGCAGCTTATCTGGACTTAGCTCCTACAATGAGCAGTTCTTC. Translation: CASSLSGLSSYNEQFF. Drawing the rest from reference TRBV7-3 and TRBJ2-1, the complete variable domain is GAGVSQTPSNKVTEKGKYVELRCDPISGHTALYWYRQSLGQGPEFLIYFQGTGAADDSGLPNDRFFAVRPEGSVSTLKIQRTERGDSAVYLCASSLSGLSSYNEQFFGPGTRLTVL.

The V call is TRBV19, the J call TRBJ2-5; 9 nucleotides line up with TRBD1. Germline lookup yields CDR1 LNHDA and CDR2 SQIVND (reference sequence). V was clipped by 1 base and J by 1 base; unmatched bases: 4. CDR3 length equals 16 residues. The CDR3 nucleotides read TGTGCCAGTAGTATAGGCCCGGGACAGGGCCAAGAGACCCAGTACTTC. Protein product: CASSIGPGQGQETQYF.

V usage is TRBV29-1 and J usage is TRBJ1-4; 8 bases line up with TRBD1. J gave up 7 bases and V 7 bases, and 8 bases lay outside the gene matches. The germline V gene has CDR1 SQVTM and CDR2 ANQGSEA. There are 13 residues in the CDR3. The chain's CDR3 is CSAQGAPGEKLFF. The CDR3 nucleotides read TGCAGCGCTCAGGGGGCGCCGGGTGAAAAACTGTTTTTT.

This clone was detected ten times or more. The junction departs from the called germline gene at one end, perhaps through a read error. V and J are TRBV11-1 and TRBJ1-1, with a tentative D call TRBD1 (5 bases). Germline assignment: CDR1 SGHAT and CDR2 FQDESV (reference sequence). The CDR3 consists of 14 residues. CDR3 in amino acids: CASRLVGLNTEAFF. CDR3 sequence (DNA): TGTGCCAGCAGGTTAGTGGGGCTGAACACTGAAGCTTTCTTT.

The V and J genes are TRBV4-2 and TRBJ1-6; TRBD1 matches at 9 bases. This CDR3 is 17 amino acids long. The J segment lost 6 bases and the V segment lost 8 bases, leaving 14 bases of the junction unmatched. The germline CDR1 and CDR2 sequences are LGHNA and YNFKEQ. CDR3 DNA sequence: TGTGCCAGCCACGGGGGCCAGGGACAGGGTCGTAATTCACCCCTCCACTTT. This gives the protein CASHGGQGQGRNSPLHF.

This chain joins TRBV2 and TRBJ1-2, with D unclear. The germline CDR1 and CDR2 sequences are SNHLY and FYNNEI. V was clipped by 6 bases and J by 4 bases, with 18 bases between them. The CDR3 totals 15 residues. CDR3 in DNA: TGTGCCAGCAGCCAAGATGGACGGCAGTCCTATGGCTACACCTTC. Translating it yields CASSQDGRQSYGYTF.

This sequence joins TRBV9 and TRBJ2-1; 14 positions match TRBD2. The J segment lost 5 bases and the V segment lost 2 bases, leaving 3 bases of the junction unmatched. The CDR3 is 16 residues long. From germline, CDR1 is SGDLS and CDR2 YYNGEE. This CDR3 is CASSVGTSGRNNEQFF. For the CDR3, the DNA is TGTGCCAGCAGCGTCGGGACTAGCGGGAGAAACAATGAGCAGTTCTTC.